The 25 T cell receptor beta chains below all came from one sample that was sequenced in a study of cytomegalovirus exposure and HLA in healthy donors. PCR employed 60 Vbeta and 13 Jbeta primers. The method was immunoSEQ multiplex PCR; TCRdb's version includes in-frame clones alone and lacks a portion of them. The data hold roughly 86,000 clones, with around 70% observed a single time. Source material: PBMCs. Receptors were obtained from a man aged 55 to 69 in good health and CMV-seronegative.

The CDR3 region has the DNA TGTGCCAGCAGCGCCCTCCTCTCACAGGGGGTAGGAAACACCATATATTTT. Its protein product is CASSALLSQGVGNTIYF. The V call is TRBV9, the J call TRBJ1-3; 8 positions agree with TRBD1. The trim removed 3 bases at V and 4 bases at J, leaving 12 bases unmatched. There are 17 residues in the CDR3. The germline CDR1 and CDR2 sequences are SGDLS and YYNGEE. The full variable domain, in which reference TRBV9 and TRBJ1-3 provide the parts outside the CDR3, is DSGVTQTPKHLITATGQRVTLRCSPRSGDLSVYWYQQSLDQGLQFLIQYYNGEERAKGNILERFSAQQFPDLHSELNLSSLELGDSALYFCASSALLSQGVGNTIYFGEGSWLTVV.

This sequence joins TRBV6-1 and TRBJ1-1, with 8 bases lining up with TRBD1. V was pared by 6 bases and J by 4 bases, with 4 bases of the junction left unmatched. This CDR3 is built from 13 residues. Germline loops: CDR1 MNHNS, CDR2 SASEGT. The CDR3 nucleotides read TGTGCCAGCAGGATCACAGGGGGCACTGAAGCTTTCTTT. Its protein is CASRITGGTEAFF.

V is TRBV28 and J is TRBJ2-7; 7 nucleotides line up with TRBD1. Trimming at V came to 5 bases and at J to 0 bases, leaving 10 bases not matched to a gene. CDR1 and CDR2 (germline): MDHEN, SYDVKM. The CDR3 runs 16 residues. The CDR3 DNA follows: TGTGCCAGCAGTCCCCGAAGGGGGCGGGCCTCCTACGAGCAGTACTTC. Translation gives CASSPRRGRASYEQYF.

The chain is built from TRBV7-6 and TRBJ1-4; 7 nucleotides align to TRBD1. Germline loops: CDR1 SGHVS, CDR2 FNYEAQ. The CDR3 consists of 13 residues. V shed 4 bases and J 12 bases; nucleotides not matched to a gene: 8. CDR3 bases: TGTGCCAGCAGCTCAAGGACAGGTGGAGAACTGTTTTTT. This encodes CASSSRTGGELFF.

The chain is built from TRBV14 and TRBJ1-3, with 7 positions matching TRBD1. Germline V gene sequence: CDR1 SGHDN, CDR2 FVKESK. The CDR3 has 15 residues. V shed 1 base and J 4 bases; nucleotides not matched to a gene: 4. DNA of the CDR3: TGTGCCAGCAGCCAAGTGACAGGGCCAGGAAACACCATATATTTT. It encodes CASSQVTGPGNTIYF.

J is TRBJ1-1 and V is TRBV7-2, with 8 bases aligning to TRBD1. Germline lookup yields CDR1 SGHTA and CDR2 FQGNSA. V shed 6 bases and J 7 bases; nucleotides not matched to a gene: 13. The CDR3 length is 15 residues. Here the CDR3 DNA reads TGTGCCAGCAGTCCCTCGCAGGGGGCGCATAATGAAGCTTTCTTT. Amino acid sequence: CASSPSQGAHNEAFF.

V is TRBV9 and J is TRBJ2-3, with 7 bases aligning to TRBD1. Germline trimming cut 3 bases from V and 3 bases from J; bases unmatched to any gene: 22. This CDR3 has 20 residues. CDR1 is SGDLS, CDR2 YYNGEE, per germline. As DNA, the CDR3 is TGTGCCAGCAGCGGAAGGGGGCCCACGTCCGCCCAGGGGAAGACAGATACGCAGTATTTT. Translating it yields CASSGRGPTSAQGKTDTQYF.

The J gene is TRBJ1-5, the V gene TRBV29-1; a possible D gene is TRBD1 (5 bases). This CDR3 comprises 13 residues. Trimming stripped 4 bases from V and 2 bases from J, with 9 bases between. Per the germline V gene, CDR1 is SQVTM and CDR2 is ANQGSEA. The CDR3 loop is CSVGGEGNQPQHF. In nucleotides, the CDR3 is TGCAGCGTTGGGGGGGAAGGCAATCAGCCCCAGCATTTT.

The chain joins TRBV7-8 to TRBJ2-1, with a tentative D call TRBD1 (6 bases). The CDR3 has 13 amino acids. CDR1 and CDR2 from the germline V gene are SGHVS and FQNEAQ. Trimming pared 2 bases from V and 8 bases from J, leaving 10 bases between. CDR3 sequence (DNA): TGTGCCAGCAGCTTATCCAGGGGCGATGAGCAGTTCTTC. This sequence encodes CASSLSRGDEQFF.

This rearrangement joins TRBV2 to TRBJ2-7; TRBD1 aligns across 10 bases. This CDR3 region has 15 residues. The germline V gene has CDR1 SNHLY and CDR2 FYNNEI. The V segment lost 4 bases and the J segment 9 bases; nucleotides outside the gene matches: 12. As DNA, the CDR3 is TGTGCCAGCAGTGGCGGGACAGGGGACAAGCTAGGGCAGTACTTC. The encoded protein is CASSGGTGDKLGQYF.

V and J are TRBV4-2 and TRBJ2-2; unclear D gene. V was shortened by 0 bases and J by 4 bases, with 9 bases between the two germline ends. Per the germline V gene, CDR1 is LGHNA and CDR2 is YNFKEQ. CDR3 size: 15 residues. The chain's CDR3 is CASSQDPGGTGELFF. The CDR3 DNA sequence: TGTGCCAGCAGCCAAGATCCCGGCGGCACCGGGGAGCTGTTTTTT.

This chain connects TRBV7-9 to TRBJ2-3, with D possibly matching TRBD1 (6 bases). The germline V gene encodes CDR1 SEHNR and CDR2 FQNEAQ (reference sequence). The CDR3 has 16 residues. Trimming pared 2 bases from V and 0 bases from J, leaving 12 bases between. The CDR3 loop is CASSLWDTSSTDTQYF. CDR3 sequence (DNA): TGTGCCAGCAGCTTATGGGACACTTCTAGCACAGATACGCAGTATTTT.

This clone occurred a few times. The chain's CDR3 is CASSEGLGGGTEAFF. The CDR3 DNA follows: TGTGCCAGCAGTGAAGGCCTGGGAGGGGGCACTGAAGCTTTCTTT. V usage is TRBV6-1 and J usage is TRBJ1-1; D perhaps matches TRBD1 (6 bases). There are 15 residues in the CDR3. Trimming stripped 1 base from V and 4 bases from J, with 13 bases between. CDR1 and CDR2 (germline): MNHNS, SASEGT.

This sequence joins TRBV7-8 and TRBJ2-7; the D gene is possibly TRBD1 (6 bases). V lost 3 bases and J 3 bases, leaving 15 bases between the germline ends. This CDR3 region has 15 residues. Germline assignment: CDR1 SGHVS and CDR2 FQNEAQ. The CDR3: CASSFGADRLYEQYF. Here the CDR3 DNA reads TGTGCCAGCAGCTTCGGGGCCGACAGGCTCTACGAGCAGTACTTC.

The V and J genes are TRBV6-5 and TRBJ2-5, with 7 bases fitting TRBD1. The end of the DNA fits TRBJ2-7 better, so the J call may be wrong. Germline V gene data show CDR1 as MNHEY and CDR2 as SVGAGI. This CDR3 spans 12 amino acids. DNA for the CDR3: TGTGCCAGCAGCTGGGACAGCTACGAGCAGTACTTC. It translates to CASSWDSYEQYF.

The chain employs TRBV30 and TRBJ1-1; D gene ambiguous. Trimming shortened V by 4 bases and J by 5 bases, and 11 bases separated the two germline ends. Looked up from germline, CDR1 is GTSNPN and CDR2 is SVGIG (reference sequence). The CDR3 loop spans 12 amino acids. The CDR3 loop reads CAWTGSRTEAFF. CDR3 coding DNA: TGTGCCTGGACTGGGTCTAGGACTGAAGCTTTCTTT.

The chain joins TRBV11-2 to TRBJ2-7, with a tentative D call TRBD1 (6 bases). The germline gives CDR1 SGHAT, CDR2 FQNNGV. The CDR3 runs 16 residues. Between the trimmed V and J ends, which lost 0 bases and 3 bases, there was a span of 15 bases. The CDR3 DNA is TGTGCCAGCAGCTTAGATCGGGCAGGGGTCCTCTACGAGCAGTACTTC. It translates to CASSLDRAGVLYEQYF.

This chain connects TRBV6-5 to TRBJ1-1, with D unresolved. Germline V gene data show CDR1 as MNHEY and CDR2 as SVGAGI. Trimming pared 0 bases from V and 0 bases from J, leaving 8 bases between. The CDR3 is made up of 15 amino acids. The CDR3 nucleotides read TGTGCCAGCAGTTACTCGTTACAGCTGAACACTGAAGCTTTCTTT. It yields the protein CASSYSLQLNTEAFF.

This rearrangement joins TRBV27 to TRBJ2-7, with D maybe TRBD1 (6 bases). The CDR3 contains 14 residues. Germline V gene sequence: CDR1 MNHEY, CDR2 SMNVEV (reference sequence). V was trimmed by 5 bases and J by 5 bases, leaving 16 bases between them. In DNA form, the CDR3 reads TGTGCCAGCAGTATCTCAAGACAGGTAAACGAGCAGTACTTC. Translated: CASSISRQVNEQYF.

The chain recombines TRBV19 with TRBJ2-4, with D tentatively TRBD2 (5 bases). The CDR3 loop spans 21 amino acids. V lost 5 bases and J lost 1, with 30 bases in between. Germline V CDR1 and CDR2: LNHDA, SQIVND (reference sequence). The CDR3: CASSLGSRAFYPPAAKNIQYF. CDR3 sequence (DNA): TGTGCCAGTAGTTTGGGGAGCCGGGCCTTCTACCCACCGGCGGCCAAAAACATTCAGTACTTC.

This clone turned up a few times. The rearrangement links TRBV5-6 to TRBJ1-2, with D unclear. The length of the CDR3 is 14 residues. CDR1 is SGHDT and CDR2 is YYEEEE in the germline V gene. Trimming took 4 bases from V and 7 from J, leaving 17 bases between them. CDR3 DNA sequence: TGTGCCAGCAGCCCCTTGGGAGTGAGCGGTGGCTACACCTTC. This gives the protein CASSPLGVSGGYTF.

In this sample, this clone turned up once. V usage is TRBV18 and J usage is TRBJ1-1, with D possibly being TRBD1 (5 bases). The CDR3 loop spans 15 amino acids. V shed 2 bases and J shed 1 base, with 11 bases lying between them. Germline V gene lookup returns CDR1 KGHSH and CDR2 LQKENI. CDR3 DNA sequence: TGTGCCAGCTCACCATACGCAGGGCCGAACACTGAAGCTTTCTTT. It specifies CASSPYAGPNTEAFF.

The V call is TRBV19, the J call TRBJ1-2; D gene ambiguous. V gave up 7 bases and J gave up 6 bases, with 21 bases separating them. The CDR3 is 15 amino acids. The germline gives CDR1 LNHDA, CDR2 SQIVND (reference sequence). The CDR3 DNA reads TGTGCCAGTAACCCCCCTTTTTCGAGGGTTGATGGCTACACCTTC. Amino acid sequence: CASNPPFSRVDGYTF.

J is TRBJ2-4 and V is TRBV5-4; 8 bases map to TRBD1. J gave up 1 base and V 4 bases, and 4 bases lay outside the gene matches. The CDR3 consists of 15 residues. Germline values: CDR1 SGHNT, CDR2 YYREEE (reference sequence). The CDR3 loop is CASSPGGFAKNIQYF. As DNA, the CDR3 is TGTGCCAGCAGCCCAGGGGGCTTTGCCAAAAACATTCAGTACTTC. The variable domain in full, completed from reference TRBV5-4 and TRBJ2-4, reads ETGVTQSPTHLIKTRGQQVTLRCSSQSGHNTVSWYQQALGQGPQFIFQYYREEENGRGNFPPRFSGLQFPNYSSELNVNALELDDSALYLCASSPGGFAKNIQYFGAGTRLSVL.

This chain joins TRBV6-5 and TRBJ1-1, with TRBD1 matching 9 bases. The germline V gene has CDR1 MNHEY and CDR2 SVGAGI. The CDR3 has 13 amino acids. Trimming removed 6 bases from V and 9 bases from J; junction bases left unmatched: 8. CDR3 nucleotides: TGTGCCAGCAGCCCCGGGACAGGGAGTAAAGCTTTCTTT. It specifies CASSPGTGSKAFF.